This TCR beta chain emerged from a study of technical replicates of blood from a handful of donors. This CDR3 comprises 13 residues. CDR1 is ENHRY and CDR2 is SYGVKD in the germline V gene. The V end lost 6 bases, the J end lost 0 bases, and 6 bases lay between the germline ends. Assay used: immunoSEQ multiplex PCR; TCRdb lists only in-frame clones, some missing. The sample consists of some 100,000 clones, 96% of them appearing once. The TCR sequence derives from a human donor in good health. The source material was T cells isolated from PBMCs. The chain couples TRBV10-3 to TRBJ1-3; unclear D gene. This CDR3 is CAIRIDSGNTIYF. The CDR3, as DNA: TGTGCCATCAGGATAGACTCTGGAAACACCATATATTTT.